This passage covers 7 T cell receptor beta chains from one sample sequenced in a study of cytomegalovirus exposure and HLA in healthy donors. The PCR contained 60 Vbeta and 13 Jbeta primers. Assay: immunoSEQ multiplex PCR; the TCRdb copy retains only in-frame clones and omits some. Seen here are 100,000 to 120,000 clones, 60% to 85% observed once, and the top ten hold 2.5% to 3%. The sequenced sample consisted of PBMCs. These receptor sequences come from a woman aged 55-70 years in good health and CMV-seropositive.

The CDR3 sequence is CASSSLSGNAYNEQFF. The CDR3 coding sequence is TGTGCCAGCAGCTCCCTTAGCGGGAATGCCTACAATGAGCAGTTCTTC. The gene calls are TRBV13 and TRBJ2-1; 8 bases fit TRBD2. This CDR3 has 16 amino acids. The V and J ends lost 4 bases and 2 bases, in that order; junction bases with no gene match: 7. The V gene's germline CDR1 is PRHDT and CDR2 FYEKMQ (reference sequence).

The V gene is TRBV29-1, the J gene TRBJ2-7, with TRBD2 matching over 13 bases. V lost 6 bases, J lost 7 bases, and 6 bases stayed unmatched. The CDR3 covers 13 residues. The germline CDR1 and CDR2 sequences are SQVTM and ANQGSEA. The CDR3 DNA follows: TGCAGCGTAGTACTAGCGGGAGGGCGTGAGCAGTACTTC. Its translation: CSVVLAGGREQYF.

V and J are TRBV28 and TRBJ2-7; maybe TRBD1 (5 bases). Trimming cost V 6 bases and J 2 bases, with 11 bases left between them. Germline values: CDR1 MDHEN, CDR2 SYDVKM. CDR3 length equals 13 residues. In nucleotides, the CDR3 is TGTGCCAGCAGAGACAGAGAAGCCTACGAGCAGTACTTC. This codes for CASRDREAYEQYF.

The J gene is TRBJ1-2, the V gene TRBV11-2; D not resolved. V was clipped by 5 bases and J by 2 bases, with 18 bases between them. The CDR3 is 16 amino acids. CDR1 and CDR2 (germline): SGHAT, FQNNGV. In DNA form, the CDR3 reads TGTGCCAGCAGCCTAGGGAGATCATTAATAAACTATGGCTACACCTTC. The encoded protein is CASSLGRSLINYGYTF.

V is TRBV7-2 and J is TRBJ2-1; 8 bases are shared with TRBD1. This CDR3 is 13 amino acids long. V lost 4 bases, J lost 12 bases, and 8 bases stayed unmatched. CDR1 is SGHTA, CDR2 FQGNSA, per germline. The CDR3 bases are TGTGCCAGCAGCTCCGGACAGGGCACGCGGCAGTTCTTC. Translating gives CASSSGQGTRQFF.

The DNA for the CDR3 is TGCGCCAGCAGCATTGGACAGGTAGCTAGCACTGAAGCTTTCTTT. This translates into CASSIGQVASTEAFF. V usage is TRBV5-1 and J usage is TRBJ1-1, with TRBD1 matching over 7 bases. Germline V gene sequence: CDR1 SGHRS, CDR2 YFSETQ. The CDR3 has 15 amino acids. The trim removed 4 bases at V and 4 bases at J, leaving 10 bases unmatched.

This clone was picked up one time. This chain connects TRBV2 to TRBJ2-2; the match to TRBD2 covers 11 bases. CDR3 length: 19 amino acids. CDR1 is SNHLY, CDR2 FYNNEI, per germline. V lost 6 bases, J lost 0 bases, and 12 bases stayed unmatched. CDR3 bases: TGTGCCAGCAGCCCTACTAGCGGGAGTTCCGCCTCGAACACCGGGGAGCTGTTTTTT. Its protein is CASSPTSGSSASNTGELFF.